What follows is one T cell receptor (beta chain) and its context. The target antigen is unknown. Graves' hyperthyroidism was deemed stable absent ophthalmopathy progression within 18 months. Diagnoses were established using clinical symptoms, serum thyroxine and TRAb, thyroid ultrasound and orbital computed tomography. This specimen comes from a study of T cells in Graves' hyperthyroidism and ophthalmopathy. General study points: A model of 13 V-J features distinguished ophthalmopathy from stable hyperthyroidism.

Amplified TCR beta CDR3 regions derived from RNA transcripts. The primer set for the first-round RT-PCR of the TCR CDR3 was HTBI. TCRdb independently ran MiXCR on the multiplex PCR reads; one entry per CDR3 protein. The sample lists tens of thousands of distinct CDR3 sequences, roughly 50% occurring once. The germline CDR1 and CDR2 sequences are SGHTA and FQGNSA. The CDR3 covers 14 residues. V was clipped by 3 bases and J by 4 bases; unmatched bases: 5. The chain employs TRBV7-2 and TRBJ2-5; 7 positions match TRBD1. Sequencing was done on a sample of peripheral blood or thyroid tissue (not recorded which). The receptor comes from a man between 18 and 29 years old with Graves' hyperthyroidism. Here the CDR3 DNA reads TGTGCCAGCAGCTTCGGGACAGTGACAGAGACCCAGTACTTC. Protein product: CASSFGTVTETQYF.